This is a list of T cell receptor beta chains from one sample in a study of blood T cells in healthy people across ages. One entry per CDR3 protein results from TCRdb running MiXCR on the 5' RACE reads. This sample yields about 1,800,000 distinct CDR3 sequences, of which approximately 30% are seen a single time; more than 6% belongs to the top ten. The sample was blood. The receptors were sampled from a young woman in good health. Each CDR3 is given with its conserved first and last residue. D genes are given only for firm matches. Expanded clones get a size class; other rows say once, few or many, or leave the size out.

>TRBJ2-1|TRBV5-1|-|-
TGCGCCAGCAGCTTTTATCCGAGATCGGGATCCGCCTACAATGAGCAGTTCTTC
CASSFYPRSGSAYNEQFF
>TRBJ2-7|TRBV6-1|-|-
TGTGCCAGTGGGGGCAATACAGGGTTTGGCGAGCAGTACTTC
CASGGNTGFGEQYF
>TRBJ2-1|TRBV3-1|TRBD2|-
TGTGCCAGCAGCCCCATCCGCGGAGCGGGGAATGAGCAGTTCTTC
CASSPIRGAGNEQFF
>TRBJ2-1|TRBV28|-|few
TGTGCCAGCAGTTTTCCTAGTATCGCTAATGAGCAGTTCTTC
CASSFPSIANEQFF
>TRBJ1-5|TRBV5-1|-|-
TGCGCCAGCAGCTTCCACAGGGCCCAGCATTTT
CASSFHRAQHF
>TRBJ2-3|TRBV7-9|-|few
TGTGCCAGCAGCTTAGAGCGTGGCGCGCAGTATTTT
CASSLERGAQYF
>TRBJ2-3|TRBV6-4|-|-
TGTGCCAGCAAAGAGATAGCGGACGGGGCAGATACGCAGTATTTT
CASKEIADGADTQYF
>TRBJ2-2|TRBV4-1|-|-
TGCGCCAGCAGAACGAGGGGGGTGTTTGGCAACGGGGAGCTGTTTTTT
CASRTRGVFGNGELFF
>TRBJ2-7|TRBV12-3/TRBV12-4|-|many
TGTGCCAGCAGCCTCCAACAGGGTGGCGAGCAGTACTTC
CASSLQQGGEQYF
>TRBJ1-2|TRBV7-8|TRBD1|few
TGTGCCAGCAGCTTAGCACGCACAGGGGCACGATATGGCTACACCTTC
CASSLARTGARYGYTF
>TRBJ2-7|TRBV28|TRBD1|-
TGTGCCAGCAGTTTAGAGACAGGGGTGAAGATTCGCGAGCAGTACTTC
CASSLETGVKIREQYF
>TRBJ2-1|TRBV6-6|TRBD1|-
TGTGCCAGCAGTTTGACAGGGGACATCTACAATGAGCAGTTCTTC
CASSLTGDIYNEQFF
>TRBJ2-7|TRBV29-1|-|-
TGCAGCGTTGACTCAGCGGAACTCTCCTACGAGCAGTACTTC
CSVDSAELSYEQYF
>TRBJ1-2|TRBV6-1|TRBD1|-
TGTGCCAGCAGCTATGGACAGGGGGCGCGAAGCTATGGCTACACCTTC
CASSYGQGARSYGYTF
>TRBJ2-1|TRBV5-1|TRBD1|-
TGCGCCAGCAGCTTGACAGGGGCGGAATACGATGAGCAGTTCTTC
CASSLTGAEYDEQFF
>TRBJ2-3|TRBV24-1|-|-
TGTGCCACCAGTGTTGAAGATACGCAGTATTTT
CATSVEDTQYF
>TRBJ2-7|TRBV5-1|-|few
TGCGCCAGCAGCTTGGCCGGGGGCGGGGGAGACGAGCAGTACTTC
CASSLAGGGGDEQYF
>TRBJ2-1|TRBV29-1|-|many
TGCAGCGTTGAGGGGCGCTACAATGAGCAGTTCTTC
CSVEGRYNEQFF
>TRBJ2-3|TRBV4-3|-|few
TGCGCCAGCAGCCAAGAACAGGGTCTCACGGATACGCAGTATTTT
CASSQEQGLTDTQYF
>TRBJ2-1|TRBV12-3/TRBV12-4|-|many
TGTGCCAGCAGTTTTTCTATCAATGAGCAGTTCTTC
CASSFSINEQFF
>TRBJ2-3|TRBV7-2|TRBD2|few
TGTGCCAGCAGCTCCAGTGGGTTAGCGGGGCTCCCGCAGTATTTT
CASSSSGLAGLPQYF
>TRBJ2-1|TRBV29-1|-|many
TGCAGCGTTAGGGGCTACAGTGTGAATGAGCAGTTCTTC
CSVRGYSVNEQFF
>TRBJ2-4|TRBV24-1|-|-
TGTGCCACCAGTGACGACGGGGAAGCCAAAAACATTCAGTACTTC
CATSDDGEAKNIQYF
>TRBJ2-5|TRBV12-3/TRBV12-4|-|many
TGTGCCAGCACTTCTCAGCAGGGTGCCCAAGAGACCCAGTACTTC
CASTSQQGAQETQYF
>TRBJ1-2|TRBV20-1|-|many
TGCAGTGCTCGACTTGGGGGGGTCACCTATGGCTACACCTTC
CSARLGGVTYGYTF
>TRBJ2-7|TRBV19|-|-
TGTGCCAGACTCTGGGTCCAGGGCCCCTACGAGCAGTACTTC
CARLWVQGPYEQYF
>TRBJ2-3|TRBV9|-|few
TGTGCCAGCAGCGTAGGGGTGATAGATACGCAGTATTTT
CASSVGVIDTQYF
>TRBJ1-1|TRBV12-3/TRBV12-4|-|few
TGTGCCAGCGTCCTGGGGCGCATAAACACTGAAGCTTTCTTT
CASVLGRINTEAFF
>TRBJ2-1|TRBV30|-|-
TGTGCCTGGACCCGGGTCCCGAGCTCCTACAATGAGCAGTTCTTC
CAWTRVPSSYNEQFF
>TRBJ2-1|TRBV30|TRBD2|-
TGTGCCTGGAGGGCGGGGGGCGAGCAGTTCTTC
CAWRAGGEQFF
>TRBJ2-3|TRBV6-4|TRBD2|many
TGTGCCAGCAGTGACTCTAGCGGGGGCACAGATACGCAGTATTTT
CASSDSSGGTDTQYF
>TRBJ1-5|TRBV18|TRBD1|-
TGTGCCAGCTCACCCCAGGGGGCGGGGAACAATCAGCCCCAGCATTTT
CASSPQGAGNNQPQHF
>TRBJ2-1|TRBV7-9|TRBD1|few
TGTGCCAGCAGTCAAGACAACCGTGCCGGGACAGGGGTTAACAATGAGCAGTTCTTC
CASSQDNRAGTGVNNEQFF